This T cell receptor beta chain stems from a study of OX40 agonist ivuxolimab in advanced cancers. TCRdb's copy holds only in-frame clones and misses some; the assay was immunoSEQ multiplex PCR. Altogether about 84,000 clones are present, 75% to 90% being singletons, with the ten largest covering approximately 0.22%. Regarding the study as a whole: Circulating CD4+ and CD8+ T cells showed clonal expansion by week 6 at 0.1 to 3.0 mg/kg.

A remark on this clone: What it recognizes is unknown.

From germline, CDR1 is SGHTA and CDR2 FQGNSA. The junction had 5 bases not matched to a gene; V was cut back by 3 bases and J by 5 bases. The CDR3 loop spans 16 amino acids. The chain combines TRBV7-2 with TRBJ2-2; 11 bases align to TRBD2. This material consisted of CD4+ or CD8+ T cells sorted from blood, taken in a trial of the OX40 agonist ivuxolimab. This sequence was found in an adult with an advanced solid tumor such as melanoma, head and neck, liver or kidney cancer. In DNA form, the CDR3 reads TGTGCCAGCAGCTTTACCGGGACTAGCGGTACCGGGGAGCTGTTTTTT. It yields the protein CASSFTGTSGTGELFF.